This T cell receptor (beta chain) was documented in a study of tumor-infiltrating lymphocytes in primary liver carcinoma. V dropped 3 bases and J dropped 6 bases, with 19 bases sitting between them. The CDR3 is 16 amino acids. CDR1 and CDR2 (germline): SGHRS, YFSETQ. RNA and DNA were co-extracted from 20-30 mg of unsorted bulk tissue. The template, 500 ng total RNA, yielded TCR beta cDNA made with a constant-region primer. Three rounds of nested multiplex PCR with slightly modified ARM-PCR produced TCR beta libraries. PCR rounds one and two used TRBV1-TRBV30 forward primers with a C-beta reverse primer for about 11 cycles each. Each CDR3 protein gets one entry after TCRdb re-called the multiplex PCR reads with MiXCR. The sample consists of 50,000 to 60,000 distinct CDR3 sequences, around 77% of them appearing once.

The sequence was obtained from a man in his forties with primary liver carcinoma and hepatitis B virus infection. The chain combines TRBV5-1 with TRBJ1-3; D is uncertain. Material: liver tumor tissue from sampling region 5. Subset reported: tumor region T5, tumor centre. CDR3 in DNA: TGCGCCAGCAGCTCGGACGGGCAGAACCCTGTAAACACCATATATTTT. Its translation is CASSSDGQNPVNTIYF.